The entry below describes one T cell receptor (beta chain). Its antigen is unknown. This entry is derived from a study of T-cell memory formation after mild COVID-19. Germline assignment: CDR1 KGHSH and CDR2 LQKENI. This CDR3 is built from 17 residues. Trimming removed 3 bases from V and 2 bases from J; junction bases left unmatched: 9. Study findings and constraints: Memory cells collected pre-infection included some clones that later responded, suggesting cross-reactive memory joined. Shrinking CD4+ clones were chiefly CM and EM; CD8+ ones were chiefly EMRA. Clones shrinking from day 15 to 85 showed even CD4/CD8 mixes; later expanders tilted CD4+.

Employing constant-segment primers, 5'RACE generated TCR alpha and TCR beta cDNA libraries bearing sample barcodes and UMIs. TCRdb passed the 5' RACE reads through MiXCR, listing each CDR3 protein once. Here the sample spans 180,000 or so distinct CDR3 sequences, 9.5% to 13% being singletons. The sequencing input was PBMCs or a T cell subset sorted from them (not recorded which). The clonotype originates from a young man who had mild COVID-19 (a few samples of this study predate the infection). Cell type and time point are not known. This chain links TRBV18 with TRBJ1-5, with TRBD1 matching over 8 bases. CDR3: CASSPKGTGGGNQPQHF. The DNA of the CDR3 is TGTGCCAGCTCACCCAAAGGAACAGGGGGTGGCAATCAGCCCCAGCATTTT.